This T cell receptor (beta chain) was observed in a study of shared clonotypes between healthy human individuals. Study-level points and caveats: Since donors were few, the genetic and exposure-history diversity represented was limited. Researchers found naive subsets generally carried larger estimated richness than memory subsets.

Template for every sorted-subset replicate PCR totaled roughly 210 ng DNA, about 30,000 T cell genomes. The data were produced by immunoSEQ multiplex PCR, yet TCRdb's version contains in-frame clones alone and is incomplete. The data contain 950,000 to 1,300,000 clones, around 74% of them seen just once; the ten biggest clones take up 1.4%. Turning to this clone: Antigen unknown.

Donors were healthy HIV-negative adults without recently reported acute infections or vaccinations. The ends were cut back, 3 bases at V and 4 bases at J, with 12 bases in the middle. The CDR3 extends over 14 amino acids. This chain joins TRBV23-1 and TRBJ1-1, with D possibly matching TRBD1 (6 bases). TRBV23-1 has ORF status, its function being uncertain. The sequence came from a man aged 18 to 30 in good health. Sequences were obtained from memory CD4+ T cells sorted from blood. The subset: CD45RA-negative fraction. The CDR3 nucleotides are TGCGCCAGCAGTCACCCCCAGGGGTCCACTGAAGCTTTCTTT. Translated, it gives CASSHPQGSTEAFF.